The source of this TCR beta chain is a study of shared clonotypes between healthy human individuals (dated by TCRdb to 2020 to 2021). Regarding the study in general: A few men and a couple of women, aged 18 to 49 years, made up the cohort. Each donor's leukapheresis produced roughly between roughly 0.94 and 9.5 billion PBMCs. To increase sequencing depth and limit assay-specific biases, TCR repertoire library preparation and sequencing were carried out by different laboratories using diverse techniques. For each donor, three plates each were used for CD4 naive and CD4 memory, two plates were used for CD8 naive, and one plate was used for CD8 memory. To estimate repertoire size and how much clonotypes are shared between individuals, the study performed deep sequencing of blood TCR repertoires from about five healthy adults.

The cysteine opens and the phenylalanine closes a CDR3 of 14 amino acids. Solely the CDR3 DNA is kept, with 42 bases framed from the first base. Trimming at the junction amounts to 10 bases on V and 3 bases on J, and the germline ends lie 16 bases apart. Taken from the germline V gene (reference sequence), the CDR1 and CDR2 loops are MNHNY and SVGAGI. CD8 naive samples consisted of CD45RO-negative cells that were positively selected for CCR7, yielding a CD45RA+CCR7+ population without TemRA cells. Donors were healthy HIV-negative adults with no recently reported acute infections or vaccinations. Every donor was a Caucasian adult living in Nashville, Tennessee, USA. Blood was obtained by leukapheresis, after which PBMCs were separated by Ficoll-Histopaque density gradient centrifugation and cryopreserved in liquid nitrogen vapor phase. Purity and quantity of every magnetically sorted T cell population were checked by analytical flow cytometry. Genomic DNA was isolated from each sorted fraction and quantified by UV absorbance on a Nanodrop 2000c.

Using the deep immunoSEQ assay, TCR CDR3 regions were amplified from genomic DNA by multiplex PCR. For each cell subset, the extracted genomic DNA was distributed evenly across all wells of several immunoSEQ 96-well plates, and each plate served as one replicate. Each replicate PCR for sorted subsets received about 210 ng genomic DNA, equal to 28,000 or so T cell genomes. Purified libraries were measured with a Qubit 3.0 fluorometer, size-checked on a Bioanalyzer 2100, and measured again with the KAPA Library Quantification kit. Each immunoSEQ 96-well plate was sequenced on its own single-read 150-cycle Illumina NextSeq 550 flow cell. As for how the authors treated the data: Because the immunoSEQ output included only junctional sequences and no quality scores, the filtering could not be the same as the filtering used for full-length reads. To assign V/J genes and CDR3, sequences were annotated against IMGT germline references using PyIR, a Python wrapper for IgBLAST v1.9. Reads were filtered out if the reads had weak V/J assignments (E-value above 1e-6), no CDR3, stop codons, out-of-frame junctions, or ambiguous translated residues. V3J clonotypes were defined as sequences sharing an identical inferred V gene, J gene, and CDR3 amino acid sequence. To compute the percentage overlap between repertoires, the number of shared unique clonotypes was divided by the size of the smaller repertoire. Repertoire richness was assessed with RTK rarefaction, the Chao1 estimator, and Recon v2.1 estimates of unobserved clonotypes. Generation probabilities for all TCRbeta clonotypes obtained by the gDNA method from a handful of donors were computed using OLGA. The table was pulled from immuneACCESS by TCRdb, which kept in-frame rearrangements only. Such tables lose some clones; where checked, under half of the loss comes from unresolved V genes, and the rest has no known cause. The D gene and trimming were derived from the DNA, and the V and J assignments and clone size from that table. The sample yields more than 2 million clones; roughly 95% were counted once. Jointly, the top ten make up 0.9% to 1.3% of the sample.

The paper as a whole reports these results and caveats: Rarefaction of sorted-subset datasets indicated incomplete sequencing despite the large sequencing depth. The small number of donors limited the genetic and exposure-history diversity represented. Pairwise subsampling indicated that sequencing depth was expected to affect the degree of clonotype sharing among donors. Estimated clonotype richness was generally larger for naive than for memory subsets. Higher generation probabilities were observed for clonotypes shared by all four sorted-subset donors than for non-shared clonotypes. Only blood was sampled, and tissue TCR repertoires likely differ from those in blood. Across a few donors, about 5.2% of naive CD4, approximately 3.6% of naive CD8, roughly 2.3% of memory CD4, and under 0.45% of memory CD8 clonotypes were shared.

On this clone itself: What antigen it recognizes has not been identified. Base qualities were left out, and no much larger clone turns up one base away.

This receptor was identified in a man aged 18 to 30 in good health. The rearranged chain carries TRBV6-6 and TRBJ2-1, with the D segment identity uncertain. What was sequenced was naive CD8+ T cells sorted from blood. Per the publication, the cell subset or site label means: CD45RA+CCR7+. The nucleotide sequence is given as TGTGCCACCCTAGACGGAACCTACTACAATGAGCAGTTCTTC. Its amino acids are CATLDGTYYNEQFF.